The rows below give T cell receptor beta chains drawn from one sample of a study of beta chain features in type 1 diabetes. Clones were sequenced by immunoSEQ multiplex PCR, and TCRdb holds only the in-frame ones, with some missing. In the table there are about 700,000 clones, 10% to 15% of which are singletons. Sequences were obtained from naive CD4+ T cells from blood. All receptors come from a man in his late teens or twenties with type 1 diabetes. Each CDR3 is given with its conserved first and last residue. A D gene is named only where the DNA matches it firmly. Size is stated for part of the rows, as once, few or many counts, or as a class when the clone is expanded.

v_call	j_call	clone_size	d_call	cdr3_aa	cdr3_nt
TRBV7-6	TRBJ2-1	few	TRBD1	CASSSATGVGYNEQFF	TGTGCCAGCAGCTCCGCGACAGGGGTTGGCTACAATGAGCAGTTCTTC
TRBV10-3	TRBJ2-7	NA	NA	CAIRGPADYLF	TGTGCCATCAGGGGCCCGGCGGACTACCTCTTC
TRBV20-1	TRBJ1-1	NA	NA	CSAIGTEAFF	TGCAGTGCTATCGGCACTGAAGCTTTCTTT
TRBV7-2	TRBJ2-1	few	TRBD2	CASSLGTRYEQFF	TGTGCCAGCAGCTTAGGGACTAGATATGAGCAGTTCTTC
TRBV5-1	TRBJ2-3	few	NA	CASSLRPGEDTQYF	TGCGCCAGCAGCTTGAGACCAGGGGAAGATACGCAGTATTTT
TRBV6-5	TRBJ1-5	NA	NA	CASSYSKDPLGQPQHF	TGTGCCAGCAGTTACTCAAAGGACCCTCTCGGGCAGCCCCAGCATTTT
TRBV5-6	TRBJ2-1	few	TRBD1	CASSLRGGAWEQFF	TGTGCCAGCAGCTTGAGAGGGGGCGCTTGGGAGCAGTTCTTC
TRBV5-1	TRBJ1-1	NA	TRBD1	CASSAGTGGGHTEAFF	TGCGCCAGCAGCGCCGGGACAGGGGGCGGTCACACTGAAGCTTTCTTT
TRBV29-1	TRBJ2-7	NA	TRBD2	CSVGDGGYEQYF	TGCAGCGTTGGGGACGGGGGGTACGAGCAGTACTTC
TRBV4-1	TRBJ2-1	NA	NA	CASSQDLGGGLLYNEQFF	TGCGCCAGCAGCCAAGATCTCGGCGGGGGCCTACTCTACAATGAGCAGTTCTTC
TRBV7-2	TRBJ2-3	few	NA	CASSRGPVGTDTQYF	TGTGCCAGCAGCCGAGGACCCGTAGGGACAGATACGCAGTATTTT
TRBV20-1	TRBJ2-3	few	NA	CSAKAADTQYF	TGCAGTGCTAAGGCAGCAGATACGCAGTATTTT
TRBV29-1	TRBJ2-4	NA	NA	CSVVARLAKNIQYF	TGCAGCGTTGTAGCTCGACTAGCCAAAAACATTCAGTACTTC
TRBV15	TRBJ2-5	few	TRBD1	CATSRGQGYGETQYF	TGTGCCACCAGCAGAGGACAGGGGTATGGGGAGACCCAGTACTTC